Below are 22 T cell receptor beta chains sequenced from a single sample in a study of T cell responses to AZD1222 COVID-19 vaccine. Assay: immunoSEQ multiplex PCR; the TCRdb copy retains only in-frame clones and omits some. The sample yields 86,000 or so clones, roughly 86% seen once. Material: peripheral blood, obtained 28 days after the second AZD1222 dose. The receptors were sampled from an adult who received the AZD1222 COVID-19 vaccine.

This chain links TRBV5-1 with TRBJ2-7; TRBD2 is a possible D gene (6 bases). From germline, CDR1 is SGHRS and CDR2 YFSETQ. The CDR3 consists of 14 residues. Trimming stripped 2 bases from V and 3 bases from J, with 12 bases between. CDR3 nucleotides: TGCGCCAGCAGCTTAACCGGGACTCACTACGAGCAGTACTTC. It is translated as CASSLTGTHYEQYF.

The chain couples TRBV27 to TRBJ1-5; D gene ambiguous. Deletions cut 0 bases from V and 7 bases from J, with 7 bases between. This CDR3 comprises 13 residues. Germline V gives CDR1 MNHEY, CDR2 SMNVEV (reference sequence). CDR3 sequence (DNA): TGTGCCAGCAGTTTATCGAGAAAGCAGCCCCAGCATTTT. Its protein product is CASSLSRKQPQHF.

The chain recombines TRBV6-1 with TRBJ2-7; possibly TRBD1 or TRBD2 for D (5 bases each). CDR1 is MNHNS and CDR2 is SASEGT in the germline V gene. Between the trimmed V and J ends, which lost 7 bases and 7 bases, there was a span of 20 bases. This CDR3 is built from 14 residues. The CDR3 DNA reads as TGTGCCAGCAAAGAAAGATGGGGGTCCCGTGAGCAGTACTTC. Translation: CASKERWGSREQYF.

This clone came up a few times. V is TRBV5-1 and J is TRBJ1-2, with 8 bases fitting TRBD1. The germline gives CDR1 SGHRS, CDR2 YFSETQ. V lost 0 bases to trimming and J lost 5 bases; unmatched junction nucleotides: 9. This CDR3 region has 16 residues. In DNA, the CDR3 is TGCGCCAGCAGCTTGGGGTCCTCCGGGACAGGTTATGGCTACACCTTC. Encoded protein: CASSLGSSGTGYGYTF.

The V gene is TRBV7-2, the J gene TRBJ2-1; TRBD1 is a possible D gene (5 bases). This CDR3 has 12 amino acids. From germline, CDR1 is SGHTA and CDR2 FQGNSA. The V gene lost 5 bases and the J gene lost 4 bases, with 6 bases spanning the gap. CDR3 nucleotides: TGTGCCAGCAGCCGACAGTACAATGAGCAGTTCTTC. This translates into CASSRQYNEQFF.

The V call is TRBV6-5, the J call TRBJ1-4, with 10 bases fitting TRBD1. V lost 2 bases, J lost 8 bases, and 2 bases stayed unmatched. The germline gives CDR1 MNHEY, CDR2 SVGAGI. CDR3 size: 14 residues. CDR3 sequence (DNA): TGTGCCAGCAGTTACGGGACAGGGGAGGAAAAACTGTTTTTT. It encodes CASSYGTGEEKLFF.

This chain connects TRBV5-1 to TRBJ1-1; D is ambiguous. There are 13 residues in the CDR3. The germline CDR1 and CDR2 sequences are SGHRS and YFSETQ. Trimming took off 7 bases at V and 4 bases at J, with 14 bases between the two ends. CDR3: CASAPGGTTEAFF. The CDR3 region has the DNA TGCGCCAGCGCCCCCGGTGGTACCACTGAAGCTTTCTTT.

V usage is TRBV30 and J usage is TRBJ2-3; perhaps TRBD2 as D (6 bases). Germline V gene lookup returns CDR1 GTSNPN and CDR2 SVGIG (reference sequence). The V and J ends lost 0 bases and 2 bases respectively, with 12 bases between them. The CDR3 is made up of 15 amino acids. The CDR3 region is CAWSVGGIPTDTQYF. CDR3 coding DNA: TGTGCCTGGAGTGTGGGCGGGATCCCCACAGATACGCAGTATTTT.

The rearrangement uses TRBV5-1 and TRBJ1-1; tentatively, D is TRBD1 (5 bases). The V and J ends lost 0 bases and 1 base respectively, with 13 bases between them. Germline CDR1 reads SGHRS; CDR2 reads YFSETQ. The CDR3 covers 16 residues. The CDR3 DNA follows: TGCGCCAGCAGCTTGGCCTCCGGGACGGGGAACACTGAAGCTTTCTTT. Amino acid sequence: CASSLASGTGNTEAFF.

This clone was recorded only once. V gene TRBV29-1 combines with J gene TRBJ1-1; D unresolved. V was pared by 4 bases and J by 3 bases, with 18 bases between. CDR1 is SQVTM and CDR2 is ANQGSEA in the germline V gene. The CDR3 runs 15 residues. The CDR3: CSVVVRQEMDTEAFF. The CDR3 coding sequence is TGCAGCGTTGTAGTCCGGCAGGAGATGGACACTGAAGCTTTCTTT.

The chain has TRBV19 and TRBJ1-1, with 10 bases matching TRBD1. The CDR3 runs to 17 residues. Germline CDR1 is LNHDA and CDR2 is SQIVND (reference sequence). With 6 bases clipped from V and 4 bases from J, the junction kept 14 bases outside the gene matches. The CDR3 nucleotides are TGTGCCAGTAGGACCGGGACAGGGGCCGAGCGAGTCACTGAAGCTTTCTTT. Translating it yields CASRTGTGAERVTEAFF.

The CDR3 region has the DNA TGTGCCAGCAGCCAGGCTAGCGGGACCCAAGAGACCCAGTACTTC. Encoded protein: CASSQASGTQETQYF. The V call is TRBV4-2, the J call TRBJ2-5, with TRBD2 matching over 9 bases. The germline CDR1 and CDR2 sequences are LGHNA and YNFKEQ. V shed 3 bases, J shed 1 base, and the junction held 3 bases outside the gene matches. This CDR3 contains 15 residues.

The chain combines TRBV7-2 with TRBJ1-1, with D uncertain. Trimming pared 6 bases from V and 5 bases from J, leaving 19 bases between. The CDR3 is made up of 15 amino acids. CDR1 is SGHTA and CDR2 is FQGNSA in the germline V gene. The DNA for the CDR3 is TGTGCCAGCAGGGCCACTGGTGGTCGAGGTACTGAAGCTTTCTTT. Translating gives CASRATGGRGTEAFF.

This clone showed up just once. This chain joins TRBV15 and TRBJ2-7, with TRBD2 matching 11 bases. Trimming at V came to 0 bases and at J to 5 bases, leaving 9 bases not matched to a gene. This CDR3 contains 17 residues. CDR1 LNHNV and CDR2 YYDKDF come from the germline V gene (reference sequence). The CDR3 nucleotides read TGTGCCACCAGCAGAGAGACTAGCGGGACGAGTCCGGACGAGCAGTACTTC. Translated: CATSRETSGTSPDEQYF. Full variable domain (outside the CDR3, taken from reference TRBV15 and TRBJ2-7): DAMVIQNPRYQVTQFGKPVTLSCSQTLNHNVMYWYQQKSSQAPKLLFHYYDKDFNNEADTPDNFQSRRPNTSFCFLDIRSPGLGDTAMYLCATSRETSGTSPDEQYFGPGTRLTVT.

This chain connects TRBV18 to TRBJ2-1, with D possibly called TRBD1 or TRBD2 (5 bases each). The V gene lost 4 bases and the J gene lost 8 bases, with 18 bases spanning the gap. The CDR3 has 15 residues. Germline CDR1 reads KGHSH; CDR2 reads LQKENI. The CDR3 nucleotides are TGTGCCAGCTCACTGGGACCCCCTGAAGTGGATGAGCAGTTCTTC. Its protein is CASSLGPPEVDEQFF.

The chain has TRBV18 and TRBJ1-1; D perhaps matches TRBD1 (5 bases). This CDR3 is built from 15 residues. The germline V gene encodes CDR1 KGHSH and CDR2 LQKENI. V lost 3 bases and J lost 2, with 13 bases in between. CDR3 sequence reads: CASSPAGTSNTEAFF. CDR3 nucleotide sequence: TGTGCCAGCTCACCCGCCGGGACTTCAAACACTGAAGCTTTCTTT.

This clone was observed once. The gene calls are TRBV5-1 and TRBJ2-7; D is ambiguous. CDR1 and CDR2 from the germline V gene are SGHRS and YFSETQ. Trimming cost V 5 bases and J 1 base, with 7 bases left between them. CDR3 length equals 12 residues. The CDR3 DNA reads TGCGCCAGCAGATCGGGTTCCTACGAGCAGTACTTC. It specifies CASRSGSYEQYF.

The rearrangement uses TRBV19 and TRBJ2-5; 11 bases agree with TRBD2. After removal of 6 bases from V and 4 bases from J, the junction contained 7 bases not matched to a gene. This CDR3 comprises 15 residues. Germline CDR1 reads LNHDA; CDR2 reads SQIVND (reference sequence). The CDR3 DNA reads TGTGCCAGTAGGAGCTTACTAGCGGGAGTAGAGACCCAGTACTTC. Its translation is CASRSLLAGVETQYF.

This clone came up once. V usage is TRBV3-1 (or the pseudogene TRBV3-2) and J usage is TRBJ2-1; possible D gene TRBD2, 5 bases. The ends were cut back, 4 bases at V and 5 bases at J, with 12 bases in the middle. This CDR3 has 14 residues. The V gene's germline CDR1 is LGHDT and CDR2 YNNKEL (reference sequence). The CDR3 coding sequence is TGTGCCAGCAGCCCGGGAAATTTGAACAATGAGCAGTTCTTC. Amino acids: CASSPGNLNNEQFF.

V gene TRBV30 combines with J gene TRBJ1-3, with D maybe TRBD1 (6 bases). The CDR3 has 11 residues. With 3 bases removed from V and 11 bases from J, the gap between germline ends came to 11 bases. In germline, CDR1 is GTSNPN, CDR2 SVGIG (reference sequence). This CDR3 is CAWRQGLSIYF. The CDR3 DNA reads TGTGCCTGGAGACAGGGCCTCTCCATATATTTT.

The rearrangement uses TRBV7-2 and TRBJ1-1; D is perhaps TRBD1 (5 bases). Germline CDR1 reads SGHTA; CDR2 reads FQGNSA. This CDR3 is built from 15 residues. Deletions cut 5 bases from V and 1 base from J, with 14 bases between. The CDR3 sequence: CASSPNIDRNTEAFF. CDR3 nucleotides: TGTGCCAGCAGCCCGAACATCGACAGGAACACTGAAGCTTTCTTT.

The CDR3 here is CASSFRDGMNTEAFF. CDR3 bases: TGTGCCAGTAGTTTCCGGGACGGAATGAACACTGAAGCTTTCTTT. The chain uses TRBV19 and TRBJ1-1; D perhaps matches TRBD1 (5 bases). The CDR3 length is 15 residues. Germline CDR1 is LNHDA and CDR2 is SQIVND (reference sequence). V lost 5 bases and J 0 bases, leaving 13 bases between the germline ends.